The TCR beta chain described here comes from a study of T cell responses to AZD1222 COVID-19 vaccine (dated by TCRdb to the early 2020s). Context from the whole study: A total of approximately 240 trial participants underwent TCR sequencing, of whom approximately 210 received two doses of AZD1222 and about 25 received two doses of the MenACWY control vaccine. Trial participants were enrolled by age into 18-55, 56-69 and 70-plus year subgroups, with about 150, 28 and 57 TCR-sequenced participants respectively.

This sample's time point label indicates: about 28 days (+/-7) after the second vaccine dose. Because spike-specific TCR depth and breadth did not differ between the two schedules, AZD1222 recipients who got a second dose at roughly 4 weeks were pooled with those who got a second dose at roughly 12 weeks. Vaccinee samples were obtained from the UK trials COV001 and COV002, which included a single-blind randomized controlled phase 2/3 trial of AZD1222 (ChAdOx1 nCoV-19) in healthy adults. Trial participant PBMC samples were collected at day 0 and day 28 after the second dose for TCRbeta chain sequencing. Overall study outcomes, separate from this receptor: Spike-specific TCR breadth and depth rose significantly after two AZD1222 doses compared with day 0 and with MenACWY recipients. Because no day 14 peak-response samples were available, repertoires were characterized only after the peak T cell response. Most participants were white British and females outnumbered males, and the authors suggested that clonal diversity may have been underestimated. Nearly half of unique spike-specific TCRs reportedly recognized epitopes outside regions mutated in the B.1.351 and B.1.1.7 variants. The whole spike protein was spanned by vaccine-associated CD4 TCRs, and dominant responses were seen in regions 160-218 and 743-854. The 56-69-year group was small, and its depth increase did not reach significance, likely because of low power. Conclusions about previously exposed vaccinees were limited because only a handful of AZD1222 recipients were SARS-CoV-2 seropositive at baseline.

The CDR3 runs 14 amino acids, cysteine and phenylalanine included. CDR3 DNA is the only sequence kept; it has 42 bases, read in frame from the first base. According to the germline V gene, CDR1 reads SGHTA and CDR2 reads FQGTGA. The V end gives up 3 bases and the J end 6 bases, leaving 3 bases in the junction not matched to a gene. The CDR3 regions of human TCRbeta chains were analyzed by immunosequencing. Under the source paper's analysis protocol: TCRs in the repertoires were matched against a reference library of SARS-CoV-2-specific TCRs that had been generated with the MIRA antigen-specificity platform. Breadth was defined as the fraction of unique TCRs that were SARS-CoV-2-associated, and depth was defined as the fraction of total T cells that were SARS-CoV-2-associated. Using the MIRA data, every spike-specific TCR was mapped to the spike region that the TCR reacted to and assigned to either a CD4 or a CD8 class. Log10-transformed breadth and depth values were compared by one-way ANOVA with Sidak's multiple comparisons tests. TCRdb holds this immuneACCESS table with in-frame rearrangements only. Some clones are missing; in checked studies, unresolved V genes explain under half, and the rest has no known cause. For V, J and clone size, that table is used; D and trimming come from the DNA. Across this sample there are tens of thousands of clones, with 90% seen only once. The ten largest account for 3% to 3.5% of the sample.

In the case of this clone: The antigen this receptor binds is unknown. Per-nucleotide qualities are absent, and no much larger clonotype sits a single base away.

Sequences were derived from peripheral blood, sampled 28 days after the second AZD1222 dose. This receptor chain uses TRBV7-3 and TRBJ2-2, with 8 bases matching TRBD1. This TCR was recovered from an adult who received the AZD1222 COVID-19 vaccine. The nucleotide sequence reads TGTGCCAGCAGCTTGACAGGGGTCTCCGGGGAGCTGTTTTTT. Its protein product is CASSLTGVSGELFF.